Listed here is a single T cell receptor beta chain. Its target is unknown. Healthy Caucasians from Russia aged roughly 6 to 95 served as donors. RNA extraction gave at least 5 micrograms of total RNA per sample. This sample was taken from a study of blood T cells in healthy people across ages. The study's findings and limits: Donor CMV status, an unknown factor, possibly confounded changes in expanded clonotypes.

Together with a sample-barcoded 5' primer, a J-beta primer mix was included in a second PCR lasting roughly 7 to 11 cycles. TCRdb called the 5' RACE reads again in MiXCR, with one record for every CDR3 protein. This table holds over 600,000 distinct CDR3 sequences, more than 55% found once. This CDR3 contains 16 residues. Trimming pared 3 bases from V and 2 bases from J, leaving 16 bases between. Material: blood. The J gene is TRBJ2-5, the V gene TRBV12-3 or TRBV12-4; D remains unclear. This clonotype originated in a man aged 35-49 years in good health. The CDR3 region is CASSFRAKTVQETQYF. The CDR3 DNA reads as TGTGCCAGCAGTTTTAGGGCCAAGACGGTACAAGAGACCCAGTACTTC.